These 18 T cell receptor beta chains share one sample of origin, sequenced in a study of T cells after somatic rescue of genetic block. Profiled with immunoSEQ multiplex PCR; TCRdb holds only in-frame clones, not every one. The table has around 52,000 clones, 90% to 97% seen once. What was sequenced was peripheral blood mononuclear cells (PBMCs). These receptors were collected from a child less than two years old.

The genes are TRBV15 and TRBJ1-5; D possibly corresponds to TRBD1 (6 bases). CDR3 length: 15 residues. CDR1 and CDR2 from the germline V gene are LNHNV and YYDKDF (reference sequence). Trimming pared 0 bases from V and 7 bases from J, leaving 13 bases between. CDR3 sequence: CATSRDRQGWQPQHF. In DNA, the CDR3 is TGTGCCACCAGCAGAGATAGGCAGGGGTGGCAGCCCCAGCATTTT.

The chain combines TRBV7-8 with TRBJ2-7; 11 bases match TRBD1. The germline V gene has CDR1 SGHVS and CDR2 FQNEAQ. V gave up 5 bases and J gave up 4 bases; unmatched junction bases: 1. The CDR3 is 13 amino acids. CDR3: CASSRDRGYEQYF. The CDR3 DNA sequence: TGTGCCAGCAGCAGGGACAGGGGGTACGAGCAGTACTTC.

The chain employs TRBV6-1 and TRBJ2-3, with unresolved D. V lost 5 bases and J lost 2, with 5 bases in between. This CDR3 has 12 amino acids. CDR1 and CDR2 from the germline V gene are MNHNS and SASEGT. DNA of the CDR3: TGTGCCAGCAGTCTGATCACAGATACGCAGTATTTT. Translated: CASSLITDTQYF.

This clone was observed a single time. This chain links TRBV5-1 with TRBJ2-5; 8 bases match TRBD2. The junction had 11 bases not matched to a gene; V was cut back by 4 bases and J by 0 bases. The CDR3 has 17 amino acids. Germline values: CDR1 SGHRS, CDR2 YFSETQ. The CDR3 DNA is TGCGCCAGCAGCGCCGAGGTTGGCGGGAGGTACCAAGAGACCCAGTACTTC. It codes for CASSAEVGGRYQETQYF.

V and J are TRBV6-6 and TRBJ2-7, with D maybe TRBD1 (5 bases). Germline CDR1 MNHNY, CDR2 SVGAGI (reference sequence). Deletions cut 6 bases from V and 0 bases from J, with 12 bases between. The CDR3 runs 14 residues. The CDR3, as DNA: TGTGCCAGCAGGAAACAGGACGGCTCCTACGAGCAGTACTTC. Its translation: CASRKQDGSYEQYF.

V and J are TRBV7-2 and TRBJ2-3; TRBD2 agrees at 7 bases. The CDR3 extends over 15 amino acids. The germline V gene has CDR1 SGHTA and CDR2 FQGNSA. V shed 0 bases, J shed 4 bases, and the junction held 4 bases outside the gene matches. In nucleotides, the CDR3 is TGTGCCAGCAGCTTAGCGGGAGGGCGGGCAGATACGCAGTATTTT. Encoded protein: CASSLAGGRADTQYF.

The V call is TRBV12-5, the J call TRBJ2-3; 10 nucleotides match TRBD2. The trim removed 1 base at V and 2 bases at J, leaving 9 bases unmatched. The CDR3 consists of 18 residues. Germline V gene sequence: CDR1 LGHNT, CDR2 FRNRAP. In DNA form, the CDR3 reads TGTGCTAGTGGTTTGGCCTCAAAGCGGGAGGGATACACAGATACGCAGTATTTT. Translated: CASGLASKREGYTDTQYF.

The gene calls are TRBV27 and TRBJ1-5, with unresolved D. In germline, CDR1 is MNHEY, CDR2 SMNVEV (reference sequence). Trimming removed 5 bases from V and 0 bases from J, with 5 bases in between. The CDR3 has 13 amino acids. The CDR3 sequence is CASSEGSNQPQHF. As DNA, the CDR3 is TGTGCCAGCAGTGAGGGTAGCAATCAGCCCCAGCATTTT.

V is TRBV2 and J is TRBJ1-2, with a possible D match to TRBD1 (5 bases). V gave up 8 bases and J gave up 1 base, with 11 bases separating them. There are 13 residues in the CDR3. The germline V gene encodes CDR1 SNHLY and CDR2 FYNNEI. This CDR3 reads CASSDGGNYGYTF. CDR3 nucleotide sequence: TGTGCCAGCTCCGATGGGGGTAACTATGGCTACACCTTC.

The V gene is TRBV19, the J gene TRBJ2-7, with 8 bases lining up with TRBD2. With V trimmed by 2 bases and J by 4 bases, 4 bases remained unmatched. Germline values: CDR1 LNHDA, CDR2 SQIVND (reference sequence). The CDR3 spans 14 residues. CDR3 bases: TGTGCCAGTAGTATACAGCGGGAGAGGTACGAGCAGTACTTC. Translated, it gives CASSIQRERYEQYF. Filled out from reference TRBV19 and TRBJ2-7, the complete variable domain reads DGGITQSPKYLFRKEGQNVTLSCEQNLNHDAMYWYRQDPGQGLRLIYYSQIVNDFQKGDIAEGYSVSREKKESFPLTVTSAQKNPTAFYLCASSIQRERYEQYFGPGTRLTVT.

A remark on this clone: It is likely a read error, because the conserved phenylalanine at the end of the CDR3 is missing. The DNA is omitted, as the CDR3 cannot be located on it reliably, and the CDR3 follows TCRdb's listing. This chain connects TRBV25-1 to TRBJ2-7. Germline lookup yields CDR1 MGHDK and CDR2 SYGVNS. The CDR3 is made up of 9 amino acids, end residues included. The CDR3 protein is CAPRRVLGI.

The rearrangement uses TRBV7-9 and TRBJ2-4; possibly TRBD1 for D (7 bases). V was pared by 1 base and J by 2 bases, with 21 bases between. Germline V lookup: CDR1 SEHNR, CDR2 FQNEAQ (reference sequence). CDR3 size: 19 residues. The CDR3: CASSLGRGPGGSTKNIQYF. In DNA, the CDR3 is TGTGCCAGCAGCTTAGGCCGGGGGCCAGGGGGTTCCACCAAAAACATTCAGTACTTC.

This clone appeared a single time. This rearrangement joins TRBV10-3 to TRBJ1-1, with a possible D match to TRBD1 (5 bases). The CDR3 spans 14 residues. V shed 6 bases and J shed 0 bases, with 11 bases lying between them. Germline V gene data show CDR1 as ENHRY and CDR2 as SYGVKD. In DNA, the CDR3 is TGTGCCATCAGCTCACAGGAGATGAACACTGAAGCTTTCTTT. This gives the protein CAISSQEMNTEAFF.

This chain links TRBV11-3 with TRBJ1-3; D is unresolved. V dropped 6 bases and J dropped 0 bases, with 9 bases sitting between them. Germline V gene data show CDR1 as SGHNT and CDR2 as YENEEA. This CDR3 spans 14 amino acids. CDR3 in amino acids: CASRYTDSGNTIYF. DNA for the CDR3: TGTGCCAGCAGGTACACAGACTCTGGAAACACCATATATTTT. Together with reference TRBV11-3 and TRBJ1-3, the CDR3 gives the full variable domain: EAGVVQSPRYKIIEKKQPVAFWCNPISGHNTLYWYLQNLGQGPELLIRYENEEAVDDSQLPKDRFSAERLKGVDSTLKIQPAELGDSAVYLCASRYTDSGNTIYFGEGSWLTVV.

V gene TRBV9 combines with J gene TRBJ2-7; 7 bases are a match to TRBD2. Looked up from germline, CDR1 is SGDLS and CDR2 is YYNGEE. The CDR3 loop spans 13 amino acids. The V segment lost 4 bases and the J segment 1 base; nucleotides outside the gene matches: 2. Here the CDR3 reads CASSPGGSYEQYF. The CDR3 nucleotides read TGTGCCAGCAGCCCCGGGGGGTCCTACGAGCAGTACTTC.

The rearrangement links TRBV6-6 to TRBJ2-3; D is ambiguous. CDR1 is MNHNY and CDR2 is SVGAGI in the germline V gene (reference sequence). Trimming removed 7 bases at V and 0 bases at J, with 8 bases between. CDR3 size: 13 residues. CDR3 residues: CASTRPSTDTQYF. The CDR3 DNA reads as TGTGCCAGCACGAGGCCAAGCACAGATACGCAGTATTTT.

The chain uses TRBV19 and TRBJ2-5, with 10 bases lining up with TRBD2. The end of the DNA is better explained by TRBJ2-7, so the J call may be wrong. CDR1 is LNHDA, CDR2 SQIVND, per germline (reference sequence). This CDR3 is built from 14 residues. CDR3 sequence (DNA): TGTGCCAGTAGTTCCGGACTAGCGGTTTACGAGCAGTACTTC. It translates to CASSSGLAVYEQYF.

V and J are TRBV25-1 and TRBJ1-6, with 12 bases matching TRBD1. Germline-derived CDR1 and CDR2 are MGHDK and SYGVNS. The CDR3 totals 15 residues. Germline trimming cut 6 bases from V and 7 bases from J; bases unmatched to any gene: 4. This chain's CDR3 is CASRGDRGQNSPLHF. The CDR3 DNA is TGTGCCAGCAGAGGGGACAGGGGGCAAAATTCACCCCTCCACTTT.